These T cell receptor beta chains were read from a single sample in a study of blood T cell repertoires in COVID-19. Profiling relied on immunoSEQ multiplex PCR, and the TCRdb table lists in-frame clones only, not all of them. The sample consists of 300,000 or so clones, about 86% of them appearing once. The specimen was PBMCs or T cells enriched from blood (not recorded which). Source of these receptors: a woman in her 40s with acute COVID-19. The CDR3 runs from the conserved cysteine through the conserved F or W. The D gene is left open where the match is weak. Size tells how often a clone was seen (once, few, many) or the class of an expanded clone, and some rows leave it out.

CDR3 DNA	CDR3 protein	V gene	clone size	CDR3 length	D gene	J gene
TGTGCCAGCAGCAGAAGACCGGGACAGGGACCCATGAACACTGAAGCTTTCTTT	CASSRRPGQGPMNTEAFF	TRBV13	once	18	TRBD1	TRBJ1-1
TGCGCCAGCAGCTTGGTGGGACTAGCGGGTCTCCAGTACCTACACCAGCACACAGATACGCAGTATTTT	CASSLVGLAGLQYLHQHTDTQYF	TRBV5-1	once	23	TRBD2	TRBJ2-3
TGTGCCAGCACCGATGGCGCAGGTGGAAACACCATATATTTT	CASTDGAGGNTIYF	TRBV2	NA	14	NA	TRBJ1-3
TGTGCCAGCAGCTTAGTCAGGGGTTATTCTGGAAACACCATATATTTT	CASSLVRGYSGNTIYF	TRBV7-9	NA	16	NA	TRBJ1-3
TGTGCCAGCAGCCGCTGGACAGGGGCTGGCAATCAGCCCCAGCATTTT	CASSRWTGAGNQPQHF	TRBV7-9	NA	16	TRBD1	TRBJ1-5
TGTGCCAGCAGCGCCGCCCAGGGGGCTCGGGCTGGCTACACCTTC	CASSAAQGARAGYTF	TRBV7-9	once	15	TRBD1	TRBJ1-2
TGCAGCGCCGAGGCCGGGATCGGAGAGACCCAGTACTTC	CSAEAGIGETQYF	TRBV29-1	NA	13	NA	TRBJ2-5
TGTGCCAGCAGAGAAAGGACAGGTCGGGCTTTCTTT	CASRERTGRAFF	TRBV2	NA	12	TRBD1	TRBJ1-1
TGTGCCAGCACCTCTTTCCCCTTGGCAGGCGGCACAGATACGCAGTATTTT	CASTSFPLAGGTDTQYF	TRBV19	NA	17	NA	TRBJ2-3
TGTGCCAGCAGCTTATACCCTAGCGGGGGCTACGAGCAGTACTTC	CASSLYPSGGYEQYF	TRBV7-3	NA	15	TRBD2	TRBJ2-7
TGCGCCAGCAGCTTGGAGACAGGGACTGGAAACACCATATATTTT	CASSLETGTGNTIYF	TRBV5-1	NA	15	TRBD1	TRBJ1-3
TGTGCCAGTACCACCACAACCGGGATAGGATACAATGAGCAGTTCTTC	CASTTTTGIGYNEQFF	TRBV19	NA	16	NA	TRBJ2-1
TGCGCCAGCAGCCCATGGGGGCTCGATAATTCACCCCTCCACTTT	CASSPWGLDNSPLHF	TRBV5-1	NA	15	NA	TRBJ1-6
TGTGCCAGCAGCTCCGACAGGGAGTCGACCGGGGAGCTGTTTTTT	CASSSDRESTGELFF	TRBV6-5	NA	15	TRBD1	TRBJ2-2
TGTGCCAGCAAAGGGGGACGGAACTATGGCTACACCTTC	CASKGGRNYGYTF	TRBV2	NA	13	NA	TRBJ1-2
TGTGCCAGCAAGAGGGATACCGGGGAGCTGTTTTTT	CASKRDTGELFF	TRBV2	once	12	NA	TRBJ2-2
TGTGCCAGTACCAACTCCTACAGGATTACGCGCTATGGCTACACCTTC	CASTNSYRITRYGYTF	TRBV19	many	16	NA	TRBJ1-2
TGTGCCAGCAGGGGGGACAATGCAACTAATGAAAAACTGTTTTTT	CASRGDNATNEKLFF	TRBV25-1	NA	15	NA	TRBJ1-4
TGTGCCAGCAGTGAGGGTGGAGGGTGGAGCTACGAGCAGTACTTC	CASSEGGGWSYEQYF	TRBV6-1	few	15	NA	TRBJ2-7
TGCGCCAGCAGCCAGTCGAGTGTGGGGGGTGAGCAGTTCTTC	CASSQSSVGGEQFF	TRBV4-3	NA	14	NA	TRBJ2-1
TGTGCCAGCAAAGTAGTGGGCCTGGAAACACCCCTCCACTTT	CASKVVGLETPLHF	TRBV5-4	NA	14	NA	TRBJ1-6
TGTGCCAGCTGCTCCACCACCGGTTATAGCAATCAGCCCCAGCATTTT	CASCSTTGYSNQPQHF	TRBV28	once	16	NA	TRBJ1-5
TGCAGTGCTAGTATGAGGACAAGGGATTACGAGCAGTACTTC	CSASMRTRDYEQYF	TRBV20-1	NA	14	NA	TRBJ2-7
TGTGCCAGCTCACCAACTAAGATAGCGGGAGAAGCCGGGGAGCTGTTTTTT	CASSPTKIAGEAGELFF	TRBV18	once	17	TRBD2	TRBJ2-2
TGTGCCAGCAGTTTAGTAGGGGACAGCGTCACCGAAGCTTTCTTT	CASSLVGDSVTEAFF	TRBV28	NA	15	TRBD1	TRBJ1-1
TGTGCCAGCAGCCGGGACAGGAGAGAGACCCAGTACTTC	CASSRDRRETQYF	TRBV7-9	NA	13	TRBD1	TRBJ2-5
TGTGCCAGCAGCTTCGACAGAGCAAGCACAGATACGCAGTATTTT	CASSFDRASTDTQYF	TRBV7-2	NA	15	NA	TRBJ2-3
TGTGCCAGCAGTTTACCAGGGTACGGCTACGAGCAGTACTTC	CASSLPGYGYEQYF	TRBV28	NA	14	NA	TRBJ2-7
TGCGCCAGCAGCCCCCAGGCGGGACCCTACAATGAGCAGTTCTTC	CASSPQAGPYNEQFF	TRBV5-1	NA	15	NA	TRBJ2-1
TGCGCCAGCAGCTTAGGAAGCTCTAGCGGGACCTACAATGAGCAGTTCTTC	CASSLGSSSGTYNEQFF	TRBV5-1	NA	17	TRBD2	TRBJ2-1
TGTGCCAGCAGTCCCAGACAGGGCCTCACTGAGCAGTTCTTC	CASSPRQGLTEQFF	TRBV2	NA	14	TRBD1	TRBJ2-1
TGCGCCAGCAGCTTGCAGGGGTCCTCTGGAAACACCATATATTTT	CASSLQGSSGNTIYF	TRBV5-1	NA	15	NA	TRBJ1-3
TGTGCCAGCAGCGTAGTAGGGGGCTCCTACAATGAGCAGTTCTTC	CASSVVGGSYNEQFF	TRBV9	NA	15	NA	TRBJ2-1
TGCGCCAGCAGCTTTGGGCGTATGTCGGAGACCCAGTACTTC	CASSFGRMSETQYF	TRBV5-1	NA	14	NA	TRBJ2-5
TGTGCCAGCAGCTTAGCGACTAGCGGGGACTACGAGCAGTACTTC	CASSLATSGDYEQYF	TRBV7-2	NA	15	TRBD2	TRBJ2-7
TGTGCCAGCAGCTCCAGAGACAGGGGGCGGGTTTTCTTT	CASSSRDRGRVFF	TRBV12-3/TRBV12-4	NA	13	TRBD1	TRBJ1-1
TGTGCCAGCAGCGTAGAATCTAGCGGGTTCCTCTCCTACAATGAGCAGTTCTTC	CASSVESSGFLSYNEQFF	TRBV9	NA	18	TRBD2	TRBJ2-1
TGTGCCAGCAGTTTAACAGGAACGACTAACTATGGCTACACCTTC	CASSLTGTTNYGYTF	TRBV2	NA	15	NA	TRBJ1-2
TGCGCCAGCAGCTTGGGTACAGGGGCGGACGAGCAGTACTTC	CASSLGTGADEQYF	TRBV5-1	NA	14	TRBD1	TRBJ2-7
TGTGCCAGCAGCTTGGCTAAAACTAGCGGGGGGAATGAGCAGTTCTTC	CASSLAKTSGGNEQFF	TRBV5-8	NA	16	TRBD2	TRBJ2-1
TGTGCCAGCAGACAGGGGGAAGCCAATCAGCCCCAGCATTTT	CASRQGEANQPQHF	TRBV28	NA	14	TRBD1	TRBJ1-5
TGTGCCAGTAGTCCGGGGACAGGGAGGAATACGCAGTATTTT	CASSPGTGRNTQYF	TRBV19	NA	14	TRBD1	TRBJ2-3
TGTGCCAGCAGTACCCAACAGCATTCACCCCTCCACTTT	CASSTQQHSPLHF	TRBV27	NA	13	NA	TRBJ1-6
TGCACCAGCAGCCGGAAGGGGATCGTAAGGTCTTCAGGGGGTGCCAATCAGCCCCAGCATTTT	CTSSRKGIVRSSGGANQPQHF	TRBV1	NA	21	NA	TRBJ1-5
TGCGCCAGCAGCTTGTCTTACTCTGGGGCCAACGTCCTGACTTTC	CASSLSYSGANVLTF	TRBV5-1	NA	15	NA	TRBJ2-6
TGCGCCAGCAGCCAAGGGTATTACGACAGGGACAACTATGGCTACACCTTC	CASSQGYYDRDNYGYTF	TRBV4-1	NA	17	TRBD1	TRBJ1-2
TGCGCCAGCAGCTTTCCCAGGACAGGACCTTCCTACGAGCAGTACTTC	CASSFPRTGPSYEQYF	TRBV5-1	NA	16	TRBD1	TRBJ2-7
TGTGCCAGCAGCCCAAACAGGGATACCAGTGAAGCTTTCTTT	CASSPNRDTSEAFF	TRBV7-9	NA	14	NA	TRBJ1-1
TGTGCCAGCTCACCACCGGGCGGTGGAGGTGCTGCTGGAAACACCATATATTTT	CASSPPGGGGAAGNTIYF	TRBV18	NA	18	NA	TRBJ1-3
TGTGCCAGCAGCGCAGACAATGAAGCTTTCTTT	CASSADNEAFF	TRBV7-9	once	11	NA	TRBJ1-1
TGTGCCAGCAGTTACTTCCGGGGGGAGACCCAGTACTTC	CASSYFRGETQYF	TRBV6-6	NA	13	NA	TRBJ2-5
TGTGCCAGCAGCCCCCAACAGGGGACTGGAAACACCATATATTTT	CASSPQQGTGNTIYF	TRBV11-3	NA	15	TRBD1	TRBJ1-3